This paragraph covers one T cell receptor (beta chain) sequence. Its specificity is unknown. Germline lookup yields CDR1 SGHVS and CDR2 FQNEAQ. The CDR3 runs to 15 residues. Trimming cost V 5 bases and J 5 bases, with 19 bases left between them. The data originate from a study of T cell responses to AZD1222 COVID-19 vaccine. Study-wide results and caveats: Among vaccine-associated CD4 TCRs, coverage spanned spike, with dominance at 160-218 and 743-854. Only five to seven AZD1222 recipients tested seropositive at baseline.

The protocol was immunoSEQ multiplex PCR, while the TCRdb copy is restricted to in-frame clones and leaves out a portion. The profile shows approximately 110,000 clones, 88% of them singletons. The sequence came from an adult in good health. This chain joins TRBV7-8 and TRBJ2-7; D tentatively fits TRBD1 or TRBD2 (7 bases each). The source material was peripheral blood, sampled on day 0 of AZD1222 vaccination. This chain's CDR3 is CASSLRWGGGHEQYF. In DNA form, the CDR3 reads TGTGCCAGCAGCCTACGGTGGGGAGGGGGCCACGAGCAGTACTTC.